This paragraph reports one T cell receptor (beta chain). This entry is derived from a study of blood T cell repertoires in COVID-19. About the study: Sites across the United States, Italy and Spain contributed samples from acute and convalescent COVID-19.

Sequenced by immunoSEQ multiplex PCR; TCRdb stores in-frame clones only, minus some. This sample has approximately 220,000 clones; about 85% occur once, and the top ten carry roughly 2.8%. The CDR3 contains 16 residues. V lost 6 bases, J lost 2 bases, and 7 bases stayed unmatched. Germline CDR1 is MNHEY and CDR2 is SMNVEV (reference sequence). The chain couples TRBV27 to TRBJ2-6, with 7 bases aligning to TRBD1. This clonotype was sampled from a man between 45 and 60 years old who had recovered from COVID-19. The sequenced sample was peripheral blood. CDR3 in amino acids: CASRPGQRTGANVLTF. The CDR3 DNA sequence: TGTGCCAGCAGACCGGGACAGAGGACTGGGGCCAACGTCCTGACTTTC.